The 29 T cell receptor beta chains presented below share a single source sample, sequenced in a study of cytomegalovirus exposure and HLA in healthy donors. Primers: 60 Vbeta forward and 13 Jbeta reverse. Profiled with immunoSEQ multiplex PCR; TCRdb holds only in-frame clones, not every one. The sample holds 100,000 to 150,000 clones, approximately 65% seen once. The sample taken for sequencing was PBMCs. The receptors here all came from a man aged 18 to 29 in good health and CMV-seronegative.

V is TRBV5-6 and J is TRBJ1-1; 8 nucleotides agree with TRBD1. The CDR3 has 16 residues. The J segment lost 4 bases and the V segment lost 4 bases, leaving 12 bases of the junction unmatched. Looked up from germline, CDR1 is SGHDT and CDR2 is YYEEEE. DNA for the CDR3: TGTGCCAGCAGCGGGGGGGGGACAGGAAGGGGCACTGAAGCTTTCTTT. Protein: CASSGGGTGRGTEAFF.

The J gene is TRBJ2-4, the V gene TRBV9; 8 nucleotides line up with TRBD1. V lost 4 bases to trimming and J lost 1 base; unmatched junction nucleotides: 7. Germline-derived CDR1 and CDR2 are SGDLS and YYNGEE. CDR3 length: 16 residues. Here the CDR3 reads CASSHPRQGAKNIQYF. The CDR3 DNA is TGTGCCAGCAGCCACCCCCGACAGGGGGCCAAAAACATTCAGTACTTC. The full variable domain, with the rest looked up from reference TRBV9 and TRBJ2-4, is DSGVTQTPKHLITATGQRVTLRCSPRSGDLSVYWYQQSLDQGLQFLIQYYNGEERAKGNILERFSAQQFPDLHSELNLSSLELGDSALYFCASSHPRQGAKNIQYFGAGTRLSVL.

The V and J genes are TRBV18 and TRBJ2-7; 10 bases match TRBD2. From germline, CDR1 is KGHSH and CDR2 LQKENI. The CDR3 has 15 residues. Unmatched junction bases numbered 4, after V lost 3 bases and J lost 2 bases. CDR3 in DNA: TGTGCCAGCTCACCCCGGACTAGCGGAACCTACGAGCAGTACTTC. It is translated as CASSPRTSGTYEQYF.

V and J are TRBV25-1 and TRBJ1-1; 7 nucleotides align to TRBD1. Looked up from germline, CDR1 is MGHDK and CDR2 is SYGVNS. V shed 10 bases, J shed 11 bases, and the junction held 19 bases outside the gene matches. CDR3 length equals 14 residues. CDR3 amino acids: CATEPPGQECRAFF. CDR3 bases: TGTGCCACAGAACCTCCTGGACAGGAGTGTAGGGCTTTCTTT. Supplemented by reference TRBV25-1 and TRBJ1-1, the full variable domain reads EADIYQTPRYLVIGTGKKITLECSQTMGHDKMYWYQQDPGMELHLIHYSYGVNSTEKGDLSSESTVSRIRTEHFPLTLESARPSHTSQYLCATEPPGQECRAFFGQGTRLTVV.

The gene calls are TRBV30 and TRBJ2-7; D is unresolved. The CDR3 is 11 residues long. Germline loops: CDR1 GTSNPN, CDR2 SVGIG (reference sequence). V was cut by 1 base and J by 3 bases, with 4 bases left in between. The CDR3 loop is CAWSALYEQYF. CDR3 in DNA: TGTGCCTGGAGTGCCCTCTACGAGCAGTACTTC.

The rearrangement links TRBV2 to TRBJ1-4; the match to TRBD1 covers 7 bases. The CDR3 extends over 16 amino acids. V lost 7 bases to trimming and J lost 8 bases; unmatched junction nucleotides: 16. Germline lookup yields CDR1 SNHLY and CDR2 FYNNEI. The CDR3: CASTTGQANVAEKLFF. CDR3 coding DNA: TGTGCCAGCACAACCGGACAGGCGAACGTGGCCGAAAAACTGTTTTTT.

This clone was counted only a few times. J is TRBJ1-2 and V is TRBV7-8; 7 bases match TRBD1. The CDR3 consists of 16 residues. Per germline, CDR1 SGHVS and CDR2 FQNEAQ. V gave up 0 bases and J gave up 5 bases; unmatched junction bases: 9. The CDR3 DNA reads TGTGCCAGCAGCTTAGCTCCGTCCAGGGGGGAGTATGGCTACACCTTC. It codes for CASSLAPSRGEYGYTF.

This clone was seen a handful of times. The chain joins TRBV28 to TRBJ1-2, with 7 bases that match TRBD1. Trimming cost V 7 bases and J 4 bases; bases outside gene matches: 12. The CDR3 totals 15 residues. CDR1 is MDHEN and CDR2 is SYDVKM in the germline V gene. The CDR3 region has the DNA TGTGCCAGCAACAGGGGCAGGGGGTCGGGCTATGGCTACACCTTC. Translated: CASNRGRGSGYGYTF.

Here the CDR3 DNA reads TGCGCCAGCAGCTTGGATGGCGGGGGACAAGAGACCCAGTACTTC. Translation gives CASSLDGGGQETQYF. This chain uses TRBV5-1 with TRBJ2-5; TRBD2 aligns across 7 bases. Trimming cost V 0 bases and J 2 bases; bases outside gene matches: 4. The CDR3 spans 15 residues. The germline CDR1 and CDR2 sequences are SGHRS and YFSETQ.

The chain carries TRBV6-6 and TRBJ1-1; unclear D gene. Per the germline V gene, CDR1 is MNHNY and CDR2 is SVGAGI (reference sequence). The CDR3 sequence is 14 residues long. V lost 2 bases, J lost 0 bases, and 7 bases lay in between. CDR3 sequence reads: CASSYASVNTEAFF. Here the CDR3 DNA reads TGTGCCAGCAGTTACGCGTCGGTGAACACTGAAGCTTTCTTT.

The CDR3 spells CASREYNSPLHF. CDR3 DNA sequence: TGTGCCTCCCGGGAATATAATTCACCCCTCCACTTT. The chain is built from TRBV30 and TRBJ1-6; D is uncertain. Trimming stripped 7 bases from V and 4 bases from J, with 8 bases between. The germline CDR1 and CDR2 sequences are GTSNPN and SVGIG (reference sequence). The CDR3 extends over 12 amino acids.

This clone appeared a few times. The V and J genes are TRBV10-3 and TRBJ1-4; 7 bases match TRBD1. The ends lost 2 bases at V and 8 bases at J; junction bases unmatched: 5. This CDR3 has 14 residues. Germline CDR1 is ENHRY and CDR2 is SYGVKD. The CDR3 is CAISEDRVGEKLFF. CDR3 DNA: TGTGCCATCAGTGAGGACAGGGTGGGCGAAAAACTGTTTTTT.

The chain recombines TRBV5-1 with TRBJ2-5; D unresolved. Trimming removed 0 bases at V and 2 bases at J, with 11 bases between. The CDR3 length is 15 residues. Germline loops: CDR1 SGHRS, CDR2 YFSETQ. The CDR3 reads CASSLVRGRQETQYF. The CDR3 DNA reads as TGCGCCAGCAGCTTGGTGCGTGGCAGGCAAGAGACCCAGTACTTC. Full variable domain (outside the CDR3, taken from reference TRBV5-1 and TRBJ2-5): KAGVTQTPRYLIKTRGQQVTLSCSPISGHRSVSWYQQTPGQGLQFLFEYFSETQRNKGNFPGRFSGRQFSNSRSEMNVSTLELGDSALYLCASSLVRGRQETQYFGPGTRLLVL.

This clone was seen only once. J is TRBJ2-7 and V is TRBV29-1; no reliable D call. The CDR3 covers 12 residues. CDR1 SQVTM and CDR2 ANQGSEA come from the germline V gene. The V and J ends lost 3 bases and 3 bases respectively, with 9 bases between them. CDR3 amino acids: CSVDVGHYEQYF. CDR3 bases: TGCAGCGTTGATGTGGGCCACTACGAGCAGTACTTC.

This chain connects TRBV19 to TRBJ2-3; weak D call: TRBD1 (6 bases). V lost 11 bases and J 1 base, leaving 13 bases between the germline ends. Germline V gives CDR1 LNHDA, CDR2 SQIVND (reference sequence). This CDR3 spans 13 amino acids. CDR3 in amino acids: CASRTVGTDTQYF. CDR3 DNA sequence: TGTGCCTCCAGGACAGTCGGCACAGATACGCAGTATTTT.

The chain joins TRBV18 to TRBJ2-5; 8 nucleotides match TRBD1. Trimming removed 3 bases from V and 5 bases from J; junction bases left unmatched: 8. CDR3 length: 15 amino acids. CDR1 is KGHSH, CDR2 LQKENI, per germline. Written as DNA, the CDR3 is TGTGCCAGCTCACCGCAGGGGGCGCAGGGGGAGACCCAGTACTTC. This gives the protein CASSPQGAQGETQYF.

The rearrangement links TRBV5-6 to TRBJ2-1; 9 positions agree with TRBD1. The germline CDR1 and CDR2 sequences are SGHDT and YYEEEE. After removal of 1 base from V and 13 bases from J, the junction contained 6 bases not matched to a gene. The CDR3 extends over 13 amino acids. The CDR3 bases are TGTGCCAGCAGCTTGACGGGACAGGGACCCCAGTTCTTC. This encodes CASSLTGQGPQFF.

The V call is TRBV7-6, the J call TRBJ2-7, with D possibly TRBD2 on 6 matching bases. This CDR3 has 14 amino acids. CDR1 SGHVS and CDR2 FNYEAQ come from the germline V gene. V was pared by 4 bases and J by 6 bases, with 16 bases between. The CDR3 sequence is CASSWDSGWGEQYF. The CDR3 nucleotides read TGTGCCAGCAGCTGGGACTCCGGGTGGGGCGAGCAGTACTTC.

The table lists this clone with a few counts. This sequence joins TRBV23-1 and TRBJ1-5; TRBD1 matches 9 bases. TRBV23-1 falls under the ORF class, with uncertain function. The J segment lost 3 bases and the V segment lost 8 bases, leaving 5 bases of the junction unmatched. The CDR3 length is 14 residues. In DNA form, the CDR3 reads TGCGCCAGCGGGGACAGGGCCATCAATCAGCCCCAGCATTTT. It codes for CASGDRAINQPQHF.

The chain couples TRBV29-1 to TRBJ1-4, with a weak D call TRBD1 (5 bases). The CDR3 has 14 residues. Germline CDR1 is SQVTM and CDR2 is ANQGSEA. V shed 6 bases and J shed 7 bases, with 18 bases lying between them. CDR3 residues: CSVTMGGRGEKLFF. The DNA for the CDR3 is TGCAGCGTAACCATGGGGGGAAGGGGTGAAAAACTGTTTTTT.

The chain recombines TRBV10-3 with TRBJ1-1; 7 bases align to TRBD1. Germline CDR1 and CDR2: ENHRY and SYGVKD. V dropped 6 bases and J dropped 1; count of bases not matched to a gene: 5. The CDR3 extends over 14 amino acids. The CDR3 protein is CAISLTGPNTEAFF. CDR3 DNA sequence: TGTGCCATCAGCCTGACAGGGCCGAACACTGAAGCTTTCTTT.

The chain joins TRBV29-1 to TRBJ2-1; no definite D call. V dropped 3 bases and J dropped 8 bases, with 2 bases sitting between them. This CDR3 has 9 amino acids. CDR1 and CDR2 (germline): SQVTM, ANQGSEA. The CDR3 here is CSVDYEQFF. CDR3 coding DNA: TGCAGCGTTGACTATGAGCAGTTCTTC.

This chain uses TRBV28 with TRBJ1-4; D gene unclear. This CDR3 region has 14 residues. Deletions cut 6 bases from V and 6 bases from J, with 14 bases between. Germline CDR1 MDHEN, CDR2 SYDVKM. CDR3 in DNA: TGTGCCAGCAGGGCCTATGGAGTTTATGAAAAACTGTTTTTT. It encodes CASRAYGVYEKLFF.

J is TRBJ2-7 and V is TRBV7-2, with 10 bases lining up with TRBD1. This CDR3 has 15 residues. The germline V gene encodes CDR1 SGHTA and CDR2 FQGNSA. The V gene end was trimmed by 5 bases and the J gene end by 5 bases; junction bases not matched to a gene: 9. DNA of the CDR3: TGTGCCAGCAGCCCTGGGGACAGGGGTTTCAACGAGCAGTACTTC. Translating gives CASSPGDRGFNEQYF.

This chain joins TRBV5-6 and TRBJ1-2; TRBD1 might be the D (5 bases). CDR3 length: 15 residues. The germline V gene has CDR1 SGHDT and CDR2 YYEEEE. V dropped 6 bases and J dropped 8 bases, with 23 bases sitting between them. The CDR3 region is CASTVMGLSWGGYTF. CDR3 sequence (DNA): TGTGCCAGCACCGTGATGGGATTATCTTGGGGCGGCTACACCTTC.

This clone was seen only a few times. The chain employs TRBV5-4 and TRBJ2-7, with TRBD2 identical over 9 bases. CDR1 is SGHNT and CDR2 is YYREEE in the germline V gene (reference sequence). CDR3 size: 15 residues. Unmatched junction bases numbered 12, after V lost 5 bases and J lost 6 bases. Here the CDR3 reads CASSPGTSKRGEQYF. The DNA of the CDR3 is TGTGCCAGCAGTCCCGGGACTAGCAAACGGGGCGAGCAGTACTTC.

CDR3 sequence (DNA): TGTGCCTGGAGTGAGGACAGCGCCTCCTACAATGAGCAGTTCTTC. It yields the protein CAWSEDSASYNEQFF. The chain employs TRBV30 and TRBJ2-1; TRBD1 is a possible D gene (6 bases). Germline-derived CDR1 and CDR2 are GTSNPN and SVGIG (reference sequence). The CDR3 sequence is 15 residues long. The V end was cut by 1 base, the J end by 0 bases, with 10 bases between.

The chain has TRBV7-2 and TRBJ2-7; no definite D call. CDR3 size: 13 residues. Between the trimmed V and J ends, which lost 1 base and 6 bases, there was a span of 10 bases. CDR1 and CDR2 from the germline V gene are SGHTA and FQGNSA. The CDR3 reads CASSLGFTGEQYF. The CDR3 DNA reads as TGTGCCAGCAGCTTAGGATTTACTGGCGAGCAGTACTTC.

This chain connects TRBV6-6 to TRBJ2-2; a weak D match, TRBD2 (6 bases). CDR1 MNHNY and CDR2 SVGAGI come from the germline V gene (reference sequence). CDR3 size: 15 residues. The V end was cut by 2 bases, the J end by 3 bases, with 10 bases between. CDR3 loop: CASSYLGRHTGELFF. For the CDR3, the DNA is TGTGCCAGCAGTTACCTGGGGAGGCACACCGGGGAGCTGTTTTTT.